These 17 T cell receptor beta chains share one sample of origin, sequenced in a study of PD-L1 blockade in urothelial cancer. Time point reported: pretreatment peripheral blood. The assay was immunoSEQ multiplex PCR, and TCRdb's table has in-frame clones only and misses some. The sample shows 130,000 or so clones, roughly 83% of them seen only once. This material consisted of PBMCs, taken around atezolizumab (anti-PD-L1) treatment. The receptor set was obtained from a man aged 50-60 years with urothelial cancer.

The chain carries TRBV7-2 and TRBJ2-3, with D perhaps matching TRBD2 (5 bases). V was clipped by 5 bases and J by 2 bases, with 14 bases between them. This CDR3 contains 15 residues. In germline, CDR1 is SGHTA, CDR2 FQGNSA. The DNA of the CDR3 is TGTGCCAGCAGCCTCTCGGGGAGCTACACAGATACGCAGTATTTT. Amino acid sequence: CASSLSGSYTDTQYF. Full variable domain (rest looked up from reference TRBV7-2 and TRBJ2-3): GAGVSQSPSNKVTEKGKDVELRCDPISGHTALYWYRQSLGQGLEFLIYFQGNSAPDKSGLPSDRFSAERTGGSVSTLTIQRTQQEDSAVYLCASSLSGSYTDTQYFGPGTRLTVL.

V is TRBV19 and J is TRBJ1-1; no clear D. The ends were cut back, 8 bases at V and 3 bases at J, with 10 bases in the middle. Germline V gene lookup returns CDR1 LNHDA and CDR2 SQIVND (reference sequence). The CDR3 has 12 amino acids. The CDR3 DNA reads TGTGCCAGTTCCGAGGCGTACACTGAAGCTTTCTTT. It specifies CASSEAYTEAFF. Looking up the rest from reference TRBV19 and TRBJ1-1 gives the full variable domain: DGGITQSPKYLFRKEGQNVTLSCEQNLNHDAMYWYRQDPGQGLRLIYYSQIVNDFQKGDIAEGYSVSREKKESFPLTVTSAQKNPTAFYLCASSEAYTEAFFGQGTRLTVV.

The V and J genes are TRBV5-1 and TRBJ2-3, with 13 bases fitting TRBD2. Germline V gives CDR1 SGHRS, CDR2 YFSETQ. V lost 0 bases, J lost 2 bases, and 3 bases stayed unmatched. This CDR3 has 17 amino acids. DNA of the CDR3: TGCGCCAGCAGCTTGGGACTAGCGGGAGGTGTCACAGATACGCAGTATTTT. It yields the protein CASSLGLAGGVTDTQYF.

This sequence joins TRBV2 and TRBJ1-5, with D perhaps matching TRBD1 (6 bases). V gave up 6 bases and J gave up 6 bases, with 12 bases separating them. The CDR3 is 13 amino acids. CDR1 and CDR2 (germline): SNHLY, FYNNEI. The CDR3 nucleotides are TGTGCCAGCAGCTACAGGGAAAGTCAGCCCCAGCATTTT. As protein: CASSYRESQPQHF.

V usage is TRBV18 and J usage is TRBJ1-3; TRBD1 might be the D (6 bases). The CDR3 contains 15 residues. Germline loops: CDR1 KGHSH, CDR2 LQKENI. Trimming cost V 3 bases and J 4 bases, with 13 bases left between them. The CDR3 here is CASSPPMGQGNTIYF. As DNA, the CDR3 is TGTGCCAGCTCACCGCCCATGGGACAAGGAAACACCATATATTTT.

This sequence joins TRBV11-3 and TRBJ2-1; D is undetermined. The germline CDR1 and CDR2 sequences are SGHNT and YENEEA. The CDR3 contains 14 residues. V lost 5 bases and J 0 bases, leaving 8 bases between the germline ends. The CDR3 here is CASSTPGSYNEQFF. CDR3 DNA sequence: TGTGCCAGCAGCACGCCCGGCTCCTACAATGAGCAGTTCTTC.

The chain employs TRBV28 and TRBJ2-7; D might be TRBD2 (7 bases). V lost 7 bases to trimming and J lost 2 bases, with 18 bases between them. CDR1 and CDR2 from the germline V gene are MDHEN and SYDVKM. The CDR3 consists of 15 residues. The DNA for the CDR3 is TGTGCCAGCATAAGGGGGGGAGTCCGGGCCTACGAGCAGTACTTC. As protein: CASIRGGVRAYEQYF.

The V call is TRBV6-5, the J call TRBJ1-1; D is ambiguous. Germline lookup yields CDR1 MNHEY and CDR2 SVGAGI. This CDR3 spans 12 amino acids. Trimming cost V 6 bases and J 1 base, with 6 bases left between them. CDR3 protein: CASSTGNTEAFF. The CDR3 DNA sequence: TGTGCCAGCAGCACGGGGAACACTGAAGCTTTCTTT.

The V gene is TRBV5-1, the J gene TRBJ1-3, with 8 bases aligning to TRBD1. Trimming took 0 bases from V and 4 from J; bases not matched to a gene: 3. The CDR3 sequence is 15 residues long. CDR1 and CDR2 (germline): SGHRS, YFSETQ. CDR3 nucleotides: TGCGCCAGCAGCTTGGGACAGGGGACGGGAAACACCATATATTTT. It specifies CASSLGQGTGNTIYF.

V usage is TRBV6-1 and J usage is TRBJ1-1; tentative D call: TRBD1 (6 bases). The germline V gene encodes CDR1 MNHNS and CDR2 SASEGT. The CDR3 extends over 13 amino acids. The ends were cut back, 7 bases at V and 1 base at J, with 10 bases in the middle. In DNA, the CDR3 is TGTGCCAGCATTCTACAGGGGAACACTGAAGCTTTCTTT. Protein: CASILQGNTEAFF.

This clone was detected a few times. V gene TRBV7-9 combines with J gene TRBJ1-4; 7 bases line up with TRBD1. CDR3 length: 17 residues. V lost 5 bases to trimming and J lost 4 bases; unmatched junction nucleotides: 13. Germline CDR1 and CDR2: SEHNR and FQNEAQ (reference sequence). The CDR3 region has the DNA TGTGCCAGCAGCAAAGGGGGGACAGCCATGAATAATGAAAAACTGTTTTTT. Translating gives CASSKGGTAMNNEKLFF. Looking up the rest from reference TRBV7-9 and TRBJ1-4 gives the full variable domain: DTGVSQNPRHKITKRGQNVTFRCDPISEHNRLYWYRQTLGQGPEFLTYFQNEAQLEKSRLLSDRFSAERPKGSFSTLEIQRTEQGDSAMYLCASSKGGTAMNNEKLFFGSGTQLSVL.

The genes are TRBV18 and TRBJ1-5, with 7 bases identical to TRBD1. J was trimmed by 0 bases and V by 6 bases; bases with no gene match: 5. This CDR3 spans 15 amino acids. Germline values: CDR1 KGHSH, CDR2 LQKENI. The CDR3 DNA reads TGTGCCAGCTCTTTGCAGGGGGATAGCAATCAGCCCCAGCATTTT. Translating gives CASSLQGDSNQPQHF.

This clone was recorded only once. This chain joins TRBV5-5 and TRBJ1-4, with a tentative D call TRBD1 (5 bases). Trimming pared 4 bases from V and 3 bases from J, leaving 13 bases between. CDR1 SGHKS and CDR2 YYEKEE come from the germline V gene (reference sequence). This CDR3 has 15 amino acids. CDR3 amino acids: CASSLEGRSNEKLFF. The DNA for the CDR3 is TGTGCCAGCAGCCTGGAGGGGAGGTCTAATGAAAAACTGTTTTTT.

This chain connects TRBV5-1 to TRBJ1-4; a possible D gene is TRBD1 (6 bases). Germline V gene lookup returns CDR1 SGHRS and CDR2 YFSETQ. CDR3 length: 15 residues. V lost 4 bases and J 4 bases, leaving 14 bases between the germline ends. CDR3 sequence (DNA): TGCGCCAGCAGCCAGGGGACACGTGTTAATGAAAAACTGTTTTTT. Encoded protein: CASSQGTRVNEKLFF. Full variable domain (missing parts from reference TRBV5-1 and TRBJ1-4): KAGVTQTPRYLIKTRGQQVTLSCSPISGHRSVSWYQQTPGQGLQFLFEYFSETQRNKGNFPGRFSGRQFSNSRSEMNVSTLELGDSALYLCASSQGTRVNEKLFFGSGTQLSVL.

This clone was recorded only once. CDR3 sequence: CASSQGTLAAYEQYF. CDR3 bases: TGTGCCAGCAGCCAAGGAACACTAGCGGCGTACGAGCAGTACTTC. V usage is TRBV4-2 and J usage is TRBJ2-7; 8 nucleotides line up with TRBD2. This CDR3 has 15 amino acids. Germline CDR1 reads LGHNA; CDR2 reads YNFKEQ. The trim removed 1 base at V and 4 bases at J, leaving 6 bases unmatched.

This CDR3 reads CASNPSGTPLNTEAFF. DNA of the CDR3: TGTGCCAGCAACCCGTCTGGGACACCCCTGAACACTGAAGCTTTCTTT. This sequence joins TRBV28 and TRBJ1-1; D is perhaps TRBD1 (6 bases). The V gene lost 7 bases and the J gene lost 0 bases, with 18 bases spanning the gap. The CDR3 covers 16 residues. Germline loops: CDR1 MDHEN, CDR2 SYDVKM.

Comments on this clone: Distinct nucleotide sequences in the sample also encode this CDR3. The chain combines TRBV28 with TRBJ2-1; weak D call: TRBD2 (5 bases). Germline CDR1 MDHEN, CDR2 SYDVKM. Trimming took 2 bases from V and 8 from J, leaving 13 bases between them. The CDR3 contains 14 residues. The CDR3 spells CASSLGPGVHEQFF. CDR3 nucleotides: TGTGCCAGCAGTTTAGGGCCCGGGGTTCATGAGCAGTTCTTC.